Detailed here is one T cell receptor beta chain. Assay used: immunoSEQ multiplex PCR; TCRdb lists only in-frame clones, some missing. The sample yields 250,000 to 300,000 clones, around 90% seen once. These data originate in a study of blood T cell repertoires in COVID-19. The sequence came from a man in his fifties with acute or convalescent COVID-19. Specimen: peripheral blood.

DNA of the CDR3: TGTGCCAGCAGCCCTTACGTGGACAGGGAGCGGGCAGATACGCAGTATTTT. This translates into CASSPYVDRERADTQYF. The chain recombines TRBV7-9 with TRBJ2-3, with 8 bases identical to TRBD1. The V gene's germline CDR1 is SEHNR and CDR2 FQNEAQ (reference sequence). The CDR3 extends over 17 amino acids. Losses at the gene ends were 5 bases for V and 4 bases for J; bases not matched to a gene: 14.